Following are 18 T cell receptor beta chains from one sample sequenced in a study of vaccination effects on CD4 cells after COVID-19. The table came from immunoSEQ multiplex PCR; TCRdb's copy has only in-frame clones and leaves some out. Of tens of thousands of clones in the sample, around 77% were seen once. Prior to sequencing, the ViraFEST assay stimulated PBMC with viral peptide pools, which expanded the antigen-specific CD4+ T cells. Isolation of CD4+ T cells took place after ten to eleven days of culture. The study found no prior SARS-CoV-2 infection in the vaccine recipients, who tested negative for nucleocapsid antibodies. These receptors are not linked to any known antigen. Sequenced material: CD4+ T cells from PBMCs cultured with HCoV-NL63 spike peptides, taken before COVID-19 vaccination. These receptors all come from a human donor who received a COVID-19 vaccine.

CDR3 sequence: CASSPEGIGELFF. The CDR3 nucleotides read TGTGCCAGCTCACCAGAGGGGATCGGGGAGCTGTTTTTT. V gene TRBV18 combines with J gene TRBJ2-2; D is tentatively TRBD1 or TRBD2 (5 bases each). The CDR3 sequence is 13 residues long. With 2 bases removed from V and 7 bases from J, the gap between germline ends came to 8 bases. The germline V gene has CDR1 KGHSH and CDR2 LQKENI.

The rearrangement links TRBV6-5 to TRBJ2-2, with 7 bases that match TRBD1. V shed 6 bases, J shed 6 bases, and the junction held 10 bases outside the gene matches. The germline gives CDR1 MNHEY, CDR2 SVGAGI. The CDR3 runs to 15 residues. The CDR3 loop is CASSSYRQGSGELFF. The CDR3 DNA reads as TGTGCCAGCAGCTCTTACCGACAGGGTTCCGGGGAGCTGTTTTTT.

The gene calls are TRBV28 and TRBJ1-2; tentative D call: TRBD1 (5 bases). The V end was cut by 5 bases, the J end by 6 bases, with 16 bases between. The V gene's germline CDR1 is MDHEN and CDR2 SYDVKM. The CDR3 runs 14 residues. Written as DNA, the CDR3 is TGTGCCAGCAGTACAGATGGGGGGACGGATGGCTACACCTTC. Translating gives CASSTDGGTDGYTF.

The chain recombines TRBV5-1 with TRBJ2-5; D uncertain. Germline CDR1 is SGHRS and CDR2 is YFSETQ. V was pared by 1 base and J by 4 bases, with 8 bases between. The CDR3 length is 13 residues. The CDR3 is CASSLTVLETQYF. The CDR3 DNA follows: TGCGCCAGCAGCTTGACAGTTTTAGAGACCCAGTACTTC.

This clone appeared once. The gene calls are TRBV19 and TRBJ1-3; 7 bases fit TRBD1. V shed 6 bases and J 0 bases; nucleotides not matched to a gene: 5. The CDR3 consists of 15 residues. The germline gives CDR1 LNHDA, CDR2 SQIVND (reference sequence). In DNA, the CDR3 is TGTGCCAGTAGGCCGACAGGGAACTCTGGAAACACCATATATTTT. Encoded protein: CASRPTGNSGNTIYF.

CDR3 protein: CASSHTDRAYNEQFF. Here the CDR3 DNA reads TGTGCCAGCTCGCACACCGACAGGGCCTACAATGAGCAGTTCTTC. The gene calls are TRBV18 and TRBJ2-1; 7 bases are a match to TRBD1. The CDR3 is made up of 15 amino acids. J lost 2 bases, V lost 6 bases, and 7 bases had no gene match. CDR1 is KGHSH, CDR2 LQKENI, per germline. The full variable domain, in which reference TRBV18 and TRBJ2-1 provide the parts outside the CDR3, is NAGVMQNPRHLVRRRGQEARLRCSPMKGHSHVYWYRQLPEEGLKFMVYLQKENIIDESGMPKERFSAEFPKEGPSILRIQQVVRGDSAAYFCASSHTDRAYNEQFFGPGTRLTVL.

V usage is TRBV3-1 (or the pseudogene TRBV3-2) and J usage is TRBJ2-5; D not resolved. V lost 2 bases, J lost 0 bases, and 7 bases lay in between. Germline loops: CDR1 LGHDT, CDR2 YNNKEL (reference sequence). The CDR3 totals 14 residues. The DNA for the CDR3 is TGTGCCAGCAGCCAACTGAGGTACCAAGAGACCCAGTACTTC. Protein: CASSQLRYQETQYF.

The J gene is TRBJ1-4, the V gene TRBV14; D is undetermined. Germline V gene lookup returns CDR1 SGHDN and CDR2 FVKESK. The CDR3 extends over 18 amino acids. V was shortened by 1 base and J by 0 bases, with 15 bases between the two germline ends. CDR3: CASSQAERGVATNEKLFF. Here the CDR3 DNA reads TGTGCCAGCAGCCAAGCAGAAAGAGGAGTTGCAACTAATGAAAAACTGTTTTTT.

V and J are TRBV11-1 and TRBJ1-6; D not certain. The germline V and J ends were trimmed by 1 base and 11 bases, with 15 bases remaining between them. This CDR3 comprises 15 residues. Germline V gene data show CDR1 as SGHAT and CDR2 as FQDESV (reference sequence). CDR3 in amino acids: CASSLGLSTWAPLHF. CDR3 sequence (DNA): TGTGCCAGCAGCTTAGGCCTCAGCACTTGGGCACCCCTCCACTTT.

The rearrangement links TRBV9 to TRBJ1-2, with D possibly TRBD1 on 5 matching bases. Germline CDR1 reads SGDLS; CDR2 reads YYNGEE. Trimming shortened V by 2 bases and J by 4 bases, and 12 bases separated the two germline ends. This CDR3 spans 14 amino acids. The CDR3 sequence: CASSVAQGPYGYTF. The CDR3 nucleotides are TGTGCCAGCAGCGTGGCGCAGGGCCCCTATGGCTACACCTTC.

The chain uses TRBV5-6 and TRBJ2-1; 9 nucleotides line up with TRBD2. Trimming at V came to 4 bases and at J to 2 bases, leaving 7 bases not matched to a gene. Germline V CDR1 and CDR2: SGHDT, YYEEEE. This CDR3 is 16 amino acids long. The DNA for the CDR3 is TGTGCCAGCAGCACCCAGCGGGGGGTCGCCTACAATGAGCAGTTCTTC. Protein: CASSTQRGVAYNEQFF.

The chain links TRBV6-2 or TRBV6-3 to TRBJ2-3, with D possibly being TRBD1 or TRBD2 (5 bases each). Germline CDR1 is MNHEY and CDR2 is SVGEGT. The CDR3 loop spans 16 amino acids. Trimming shortened V by 6 bases and J by 1 base, and 17 bases separated the two germline ends. CDR3 sequence (DNA): TGTGCCAGCAGCCCCGGGACCTCATGGGGCACAGATACGCAGTATTTT. Residues: CASSPGTSWGTDTQYF.

This clone was detected only a few times. This chain joins TRBV7-8 and TRBJ1-2, with D hard to call. V lost 0 bases and J 4 bases, leaving 21 bases between the germline ends. Germline lookup yields CDR1 SGHVS and CDR2 FQNEAQ. This CDR3 has 18 residues. The CDR3 region is CASSLATGRQSKLYGYTF. The CDR3 DNA reads as TGTGCCAGCAGCTTAGCTACGGGTCGGCAGTCAAAGCTCTATGGCTACACCTTC.

The chain is built from TRBV7-6 and TRBJ2-5, with 8 bases fitting TRBD2. Looked up from germline, CDR1 is SGHVS and CDR2 is FNYEAQ. This CDR3 comprises 15 residues. V dropped 2 bases and J dropped 2; count of bases not matched to a gene: 4. The CDR3 is CASSLLAGDQETQYF. CDR3 coding DNA: TGTGCCAGCAGCTTACTAGCGGGTGATCAAGAGACCCAGTACTTC.

This sequence joins TRBV5-6 and TRBJ1-1; maybe TRBD1 (6 bases). The CDR3 length is 15 residues. The V gene's germline CDR1 is SGHDT and CDR2 YYEEEE. V gave up 6 bases and J gave up 6 bases, with 21 bases separating them. CDR3: CASNSGGAGGAEAFF. Written as DNA, the CDR3 is TGTGCCAGCAACTCGGGGGGGGCGGGAGGAGCTGAAGCTTTCTTT.

The chain is built from TRBV5-1 and TRBJ1-1; the D is unclear. V was clipped by 0 bases and J by 3 bases, with 9 bases between them. The CDR3 loop spans 14 amino acids. Germline CDR1 and CDR2: SGHRS and YFSETQ. The CDR3 bases are TGCGCCAGCAGCTTGGAACCAGATTACACTGAAGCTTTCTTT. Encoded protein: CASSLEPDYTEAFF.

This rearrangement joins TRBV7-2 to TRBJ2-3, with 7 bases identical to TRBD1. The J segment lost 1 base and the V segment lost 5 bases, leaving 3 bases of the junction unmatched. This CDR3 spans 14 amino acids. In germline, CDR1 is SGHTA, CDR2 FQGNSA. CDR3 in DNA: TGTGCCAGCAGCGAAGACAGGGGCACAGATACGCAGTATTTT. Amino acid sequence: CASSEDRGTDTQYF.

V gene TRBV3-1 (or the pseudogene TRBV3-2) combines with J gene TRBJ2-5, with 7 bases aligning to TRBD1. Germline V CDR1 and CDR2: LGHDT, YNNKEL (reference sequence). J lost 5 bases, V lost 4 bases, and 7 bases had no gene match. This CDR3 contains 14 residues. The CDR3, as DNA: TGTGCCAGCAGCCGAAACAGGGGCGGGGAGACCCAGTACTTC. Translation: CASSRNRGGETQYF.